Given below is one T cell receptor beta chain in context. This record belongs to a study of shared clonotypes between healthy human individuals. Profiling relied on immunoSEQ multiplex PCR, and the TCRdb table lists in-frame clones only, not all of them. The sample holds roughly 2.2 million clones; roughly 90% are singletons and the top ten take roughly 0.34%. CDR1 and CDR2 (germline): GTSNPN, SVGIG (reference sequence). The germline V and J ends were trimmed by 0 bases and 6 bases, with 9 bases remaining between them. The CDR3 spans 13 residues. The TCR was taken from a man younger than 35 in good health. Some clones in this sample may be carry-over from other donors' samples. The chain links TRBV30 to TRBJ1-5; D gene ambiguous. Material for sequencing was naive CD4+ T cells from PBMCs. Subset noted: CD45RA+ positively selected. The CDR3 spells CAWSVSRGQPQHF. In DNA form, the CDR3 reads TGTGCCTGGAGTGTATCACGGGGTCAGCCCCAGCATTTT.